What follows is one T cell receptor (beta chain) and its context. What it binds is unknown. The junction differs from germline at one of its ends, possibly a read error. The sample belongs to a study of vaccination and CD4 T cells after COVID-19. As for the study in general: The authors used overlapping spike peptides from SARS-CoV-2, HCoV-NL63, HCoV-OC43 and HCoV-229E to stimulate cells.

The CDR3 runs to 17 residues. Germline values: CDR1 MNHEY, CDR2 SMNVEV (reference sequence). With the Oncomine TCR Beta short-read assay, DNA from cultured CD4+ T cells was sequenced. TCRdb re-called the PCR reads through MiXCR, storing one row per CDR3 protein. The sample yields around 10,000 distinct CDR3 sequences, less than 35% seen once. The treatment: approximately nine-day PBMC culture with coronavirus spike peptide pools or control peptides (ViraFEST assay). The sequencing here drew on CD4+ T cells from blood, cultured in vitro, taken after SARS-CoV-2 vaccination. This chain links TRBV27 with TRBJ1-5; TRBD1 aligns across 7 bases. The TCR was taken from a human donor who had recovered from COVID-19. This CDR3 reads CASSPRDSRYSDQPQHF. In DNA, the CDR3 is TGTGCCAGCAGTCCCCGGGACAGCCGATATAGCGATCAGCCCCAGCATTTT.